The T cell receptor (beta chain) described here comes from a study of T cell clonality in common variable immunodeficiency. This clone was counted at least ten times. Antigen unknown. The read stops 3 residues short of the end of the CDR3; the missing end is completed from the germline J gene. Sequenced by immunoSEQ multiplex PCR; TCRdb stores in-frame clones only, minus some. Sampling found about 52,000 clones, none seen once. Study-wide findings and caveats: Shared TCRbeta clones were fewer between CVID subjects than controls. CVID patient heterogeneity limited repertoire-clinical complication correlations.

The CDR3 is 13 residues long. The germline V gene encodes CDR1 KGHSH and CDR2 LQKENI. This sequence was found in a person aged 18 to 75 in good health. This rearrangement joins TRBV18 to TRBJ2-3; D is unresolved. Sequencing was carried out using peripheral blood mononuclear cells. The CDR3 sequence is CASSPTKPGTQYF. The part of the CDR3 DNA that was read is TGTGCCAGCTCACCAACCAAACCTGGCACG. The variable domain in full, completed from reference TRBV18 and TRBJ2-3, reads NAGVMQNPRHLVRRRGQEARLRCSPMKGHSHVYWYRQLPEEGLKFMVYLQKENIIDESGMPKERFSAEFPKEGPSILRIQQVVRGDSAAYFCASSPTKPGTQYFGPGTRLTVL.